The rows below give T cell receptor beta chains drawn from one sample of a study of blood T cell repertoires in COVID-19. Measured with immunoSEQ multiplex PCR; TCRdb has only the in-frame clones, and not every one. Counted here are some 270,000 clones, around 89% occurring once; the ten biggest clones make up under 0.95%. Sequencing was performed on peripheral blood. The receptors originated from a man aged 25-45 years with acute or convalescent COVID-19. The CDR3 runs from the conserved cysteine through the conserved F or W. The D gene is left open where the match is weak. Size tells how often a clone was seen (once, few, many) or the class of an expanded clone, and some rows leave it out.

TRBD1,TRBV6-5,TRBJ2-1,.,TGTGCCAGCAGTTACGGGACAGGGAACCGTGGTGAGCAGTTCTTC,CASSYGTGNRGEQFF
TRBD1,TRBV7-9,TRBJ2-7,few,TGTGCCAGCAGCGGACAGGGTTCCTACGAGCAGTACTTC,CASSGQGSYEQYF
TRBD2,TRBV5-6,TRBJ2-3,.,TGTGCCAGCAGCTTGCGGTTCACTAGCGCTCACACAGATACGCAGTATTTT,CASSLRFTSAHTDTQYF
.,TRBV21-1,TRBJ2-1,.,TGTGCCAGCAGCAAAGGGGCTCGCGATGAGCAGTTCTTC,CASSKGARDEQFF
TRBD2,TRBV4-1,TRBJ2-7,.,TGCGCCAGCAGCCGACACCAGGCGGGAGGGCCGCCCCTCGAGCAGTACTTC,CASSRHQAGGPPLEQYF
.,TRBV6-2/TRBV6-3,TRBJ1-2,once,TGTGCCAGCAGTATCCTCTATGGCTACACCTTC,CASSILYGYTF
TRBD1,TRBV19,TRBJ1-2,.,TGTGCCAGTACGGACAGGGGGTCGTGGGGCTACACCTTC,CASTDRGSWGYTF
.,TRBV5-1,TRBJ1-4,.,TGCGCCAGCAGCTTGGGTCAGATTAGCCGTGAAAAACTGTTTTTT,CASSLGQISREKLFF
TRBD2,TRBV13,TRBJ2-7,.,TGTGCCAGCAGCCGGGGACTAGCGGGGGGGCCGGGCGAGCAGTACTTC,CASSRGLAGGPGEQYF
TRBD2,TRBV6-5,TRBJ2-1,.,TGTGCCAGCAGTCCAACAGCGGGAGGAATGTTCTTC,CASSPTAGGMFF
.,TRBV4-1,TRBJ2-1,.,TGCGCCAGCAGCCAAGCCTCCTACGTGCAAAATGAGCAGTTCTTC,CASSQASYVQNEQFF
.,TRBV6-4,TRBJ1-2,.,TGTGCCAGCTCCCCGGGGACTAACTATGGCTACACCTTC,CASSPGTNYGYTF
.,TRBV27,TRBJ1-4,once,TGTGCCAGCAGTCCGCGGAGGGGTGAAAAACTGTTTTTT,CASSPRRGEKLFF
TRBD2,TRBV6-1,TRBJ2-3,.,TGTGCCAGCAGTGAAGCACCGACTAGCGGGAGCACAGATACGCAGTATTTT,CASSEAPTSGSTDTQYF
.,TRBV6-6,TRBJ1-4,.,TGTGCCAGCAGGGGCCTAGACAGGTCGGGTGAAAAACTGTTTTTT,CASRGLDRSGEKLFF
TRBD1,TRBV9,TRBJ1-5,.,TGTGCCAGCAGCGAGGGACAGGGGGACCAGCCCCAGCATTTT,CASSEGQGDQPQHF
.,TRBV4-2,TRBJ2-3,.,TGTGCCAGCAGCCAAGAACGAGGGAGAGGTGATACGCAGTATTTT,CASSQERGRGDTQYF
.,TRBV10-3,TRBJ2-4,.,TGTGCCATCAGTGAGACAGATAGCAAAAACATTCAGTACTTC,CAISETDSKNIQYF
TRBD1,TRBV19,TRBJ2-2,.,TGTGCCAGTAGTGGACCCAGGACAGGGTCGTCCGGGGAGCTGTTTTTT,CASSGPRTGSSGELFF
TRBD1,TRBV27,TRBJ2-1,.,TGTGCCAGCAGTTTAGCGGGGACAGGGGTCCTCGAGCAGTTCTTC,CASSLAGTGVLEQFF
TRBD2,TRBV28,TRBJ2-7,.,TGTGCCAGCACCAAAGGAGGTAAAACTAGCGTTTCCTACGAGCAGTACTTC,CASTKGGKTSVSYEQYF
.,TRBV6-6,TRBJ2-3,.,TGTGCCAGCAGTTACGGCGGGGCAGGAGGCACAGATACGCAGTATTTT,CASSYGGAGGTDTQYF
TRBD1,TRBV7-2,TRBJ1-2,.,TGTGCCAGCAGCCTAATGACAGGGGGCTGGTATGGCTACACCTTC,CASSLMTGGWYGYTF
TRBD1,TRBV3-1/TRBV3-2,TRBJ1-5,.,TGTGCCAGCAGCCTTGGACAGGGGGGTAGGCCCCAGCATTTT,CASSLGQGGRPQHF
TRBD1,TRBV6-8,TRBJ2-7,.,TGTGCCAGCAGTCCCGGGACAGGGGGCCGAGCTTACGAGCAGTACTTC,CASSPGTGGRAYEQYF
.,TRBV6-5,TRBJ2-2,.,TGTGCCAGTCGCCGACTTAGCGGATACACTGGGGAGCTGTTTTTT,CASRRLSGYTGELFF
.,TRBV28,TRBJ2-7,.,TGTGCCAGCAGTTCCGGACTGGCTATCAACGAGCAGTACTTC,CASSSGLAINEQYF
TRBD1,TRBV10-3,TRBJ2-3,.,TGTGCCATCATGGGGGACAGGGGCACAGATACGCAGTATTTT,CAIMGDRGTDTQYF
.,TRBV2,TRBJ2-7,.,TGTGCCAGCAGTTCACAGGCGCTGGGAAGATCCTACGAGCAGTACTTC,CASSSQALGRSYEQYF
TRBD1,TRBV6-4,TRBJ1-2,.,TGTGCCAGCAGGGCAACAGGGGGCGATGGCTACACCTTC,CASRATGGDGYTF
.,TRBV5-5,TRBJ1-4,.,TGTGCCAGCAGCTTAATGGCTGCAACTAATGAAAAACTGTTTTTT,CASSLMAATNEKLFF
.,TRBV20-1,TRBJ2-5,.,TGCAGTGCTAGTAGATGGGCTAACCAAGAGACCCAGTACTTC,CSASRWANQETQYF
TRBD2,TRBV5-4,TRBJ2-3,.,TGTGCCAGCAGCTTGCTTCTAGCGGGGGGCACAGATACGCAGTATTTT,CASSLLLAGGTDTQYF
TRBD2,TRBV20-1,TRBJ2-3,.,TGCAGTGCTAGTTCTCTAGCGGGAGCAGATACGCAGTATTTT,CSASSLAGADTQYF
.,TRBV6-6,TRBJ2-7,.,TGTGCCAGCACGGCGCGGGCCTACGAGCAGTACTTC,CASTARAYEQYF
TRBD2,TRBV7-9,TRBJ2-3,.,TGTGCCAGCAGCGACCGAGCGGGGCTAATCCCCACAGATACGCAGTATTTT,CASSDRAGLIPTDTQYF
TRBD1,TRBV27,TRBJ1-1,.,TGTGCCAGCAGGACTACAGGGGAAGGAAGGAACACTGAAGCTTTCTTT,CASRTTGEGRNTEAFF
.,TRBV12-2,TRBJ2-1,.,TGTGCAAGTCGCTTAGTTGCCGGACAGGGGGCCCCGAATGAGCAGTTCTTC,CASRLVAGQGAPNEQFF
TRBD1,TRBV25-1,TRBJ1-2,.,TGTGCCAGCAGTGTACAGGGGTTTTTAGGCTACACCTTC,CASSVQGFLGYTF
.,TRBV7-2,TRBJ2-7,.,TGTGCCAGCAGCCCCCAACGTACGAGCTCCTACGAGCAGTACTTC,CASSPQRTSSYEQYF
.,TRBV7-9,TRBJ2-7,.,TGTGCCAGCAGCAAGACAGGATCTTCCTACGAGCAGTACTTC,CASSKTGSSYEQYF
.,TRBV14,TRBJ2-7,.,TGTGCCAGCAGCCACTTCCCGAGTTATCCCTACGAGCAGTACTTC,CASSHFPSYPYEQYF